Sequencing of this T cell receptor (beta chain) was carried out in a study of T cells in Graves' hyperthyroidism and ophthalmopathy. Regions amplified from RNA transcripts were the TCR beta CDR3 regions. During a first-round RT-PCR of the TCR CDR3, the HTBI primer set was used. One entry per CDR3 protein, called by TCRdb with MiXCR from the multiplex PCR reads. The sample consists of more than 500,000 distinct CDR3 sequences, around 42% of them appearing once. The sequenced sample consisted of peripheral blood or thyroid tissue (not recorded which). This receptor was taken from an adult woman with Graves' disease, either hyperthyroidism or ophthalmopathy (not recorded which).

The CDR3 region is CATDREPYEQYF. The CDR3 DNA reads as TGTGCTACGGACAGGGAGCCCTACGAGCAGTACTTC. The rearrangement uses TRBV2 and TRBJ2-7; TRBD1 matches 8 bases. Germline V gene sequence: CDR1 SNHLY, CDR2 FYNNEI. This CDR3 has 12 residues.